This T cell receptor beta chain emerged from a study of identical twins. The sample holds a few counts of this clonotype. Each donor (without exception) was a healthy Caucasian. TCRdb reprocessed the 5' RACE reads via MiXCR and lists one record per CDR3 protein. The table has hundreds of thousands of distinct CDR3 sequences, around 8.6% seen once. This CDR3 spans 14 amino acids. Trimming stripped 4 bases from V and 4 bases from J, with 12 bases between. The germline gives CDR1 SEHNR, CDR2 FQNEAQ (reference sequence). These same records also appear under a second study, on yellow fever vaccine responses in identical twins.

The TCR originated in a young woman in good health. The V call is TRBV7-9, the J call TRBJ2-3; D possibly corresponds to TRBD1 (6 bases). Sequencing was carried out using PBMCs. The CDR3 DNA reads TGTGCCAGCAGCTCTTGGACAGCCTCAGATACGCAGTATTTT. It translates to CASSSWTASDTQYF.